The clone carrying this TCR beta chain appeared a single time. The data stem from a study of blood T cell repertoires in COVID-19. Across the study: The samples span acute and convalescent COVID-19 from the United States, Italy and Spain. Sources were T cells, B-cell-depleted T cells, or PBMCs; the material itself was cDNA or gDNA.

In the source study's methods: Estimated nucleated cell counts came from reference gene primer amplification. Sequenced by immunoSEQ multiplex PCR; TCRdb stores in-frame clones only, minus some. V and J calls and clone size come straight from that table; D and trimming were deduced from the DNA. In the table there are about 140,000 clones, 80% to 90% of which are singletons. Germline CDR1 is SGHNT and CDR2 is YYREEE (reference sequence). V gave up 3 bases and J gave up 0 bases; unmatched junction bases: 7. There are 16 residues in the CDR3. The chain recombines TRBV5-4 with TRBJ1-2; the match to TRBD1 covers 8 bases. The clonotype originates from a woman aged 55-69 years with acute or convalescent COVID-19. Input material: peripheral blood. The CDR3 loop reads CASSSATGEANYGYTF. The CDR3 bases are TGTGCCAGCAGCTCTGCGACAGGGGAAGCTAACTATGGCTACACCTTC.